What follows are 10 T cell receptor beta chains derived from one specimen sequenced in a study of human T cells and chemical hapten exposure (dated by TCRdb to the early 2020s). The library came from RACE. These reads were obtained on a NextSeq 500. In-frame beta chains were kept once TCRdb had trimmed the public reads at Q25 with fastp and called clones with MiXCR. Identical CDR3 protein sequences are pooled into one entry, listed with their most common genes and DNA. The sample profile shows about 120,000 distinct CDR3 sequences; roughly 14% of them were found once. The ten largest clones take up roughly 2.8% of the sample. This specimen's time point label, per the study, means: pre-sensitization, week 0. Reading the label with the study, this specimen's treatment or condition is: therapeutic diphenylcyclopropenone sensitization with weekly scalp DPC. Sequencing was performed on whole blood, taken in connection with sensitization to the hapten diphenylcyclopropenone (DPC). Every receptor here comes from a woman between 18 and 29 years old with alopecia areata. Some clones in this sample may be carry-over from other donors' samples.

A remark on this clonotype: Germline is not matched at one junction end, which may reflect a read error. The V gene is TRBV6-1, the J gene TRBJ2-1, with D perhaps TRBD2 (7 bases). From germline, CDR1 is MNHNS and CDR2 SASEGT. This CDR3 has 14 residues. The CDR3 region has the DNA TGTGTCAGCAGCGAACAGGGAGGGAGCAATGAGCAGTTCTTC. Translation gives CVSSEQGGSNEQFF.

This clonotype was counted between two and nine times. The chain is built from TRBV6-2 or TRBV6-3 and TRBJ2-7; a weak D match, TRBD1 (5 bases). The ends were cut back, 5 bases at V and 6 bases at J, with 11 bases in the middle. This CDR3 comprises 12 residues. Germline CDR1 is MNHEY and CDR2 is SVGEGT. CDR3 loop: CASSTGPLEQYF. The CDR3 DNA reads TGTGCCAGCAGTACAGGACCCCTCGAGCAGTACTTC.

This clonotype was seen a handful of times. The chain is built from TRBV12-3 or TRBV12-4 and TRBJ2-4; 7 positions match TRBD1. CDR3 length: 15 amino acids. V lost 5 bases, J lost 5 bases, and 9 bases stayed unmatched. The CDR3 coding sequence is TGTGCCAGCAGTCCCAATTGGACAGGAGAAAACATTCAGTACTTC. Residues: CASSPNWTGENIQYF.

The V and J genes are TRBV4-3 and TRBJ1-4, with 9 positions matching TRBD1. Per germline, CDR1 LGHNA and CDR2 YSLEER. After removal of 6 bases from V and 5 bases from J, the junction contained 7 bases not matched to a gene. The CDR3 runs 15 residues. The CDR3 DNA follows: TGCGCCAGCAGTTACAGGGGGCGAACGAATGAAAAACTGTTTTTT. Translated, it gives CASSYRGRTNEKLFF.

The chain is built from TRBV20-1 and TRBJ2-7; TRBD2 aligns across 9 bases. The CDR3 consists of 15 residues. Germline V gene sequence: CDR1 DFQATT, CDR2 SNEGSKA (reference sequence). After removal of 0 bases from V and 1 base from J, the junction contained 4 bases not matched to a gene. CDR3 in amino acids: CSARDFLAGSYEQYF. DNA for the CDR3: TGCAGTGCTAGAGATTTTCTAGCGGGGTCCTACGAGCAGTACTTC.

This clonotype was counted a few times. The rearrangement uses TRBV20-1 and TRBJ2-5; the match to TRBD2 covers 13 bases. Losses at the gene ends were 4 bases for V and 1 base for J; bases not matched to a gene: 9. The germline gives CDR1 DFQATT, CDR2 SNEGSKA (reference sequence). The length of the CDR3 is 17 residues. The CDR3 nucleotides read TGCAGTGCTACGGGACTAGCGGGACCTCATCCCCAAGAGACCCAGTACTTC. It is translated as CSATGLAGPHPQETQYF.

This chain connects TRBV3-1 to TRBJ1-4; D uncertain. Germline CDR1 reads LGHDT; CDR2 reads YNNKEL (reference sequence). V was trimmed by 4 bases and J by 0 bases, leaving 15 bases between them. The CDR3 consists of 17 residues. CDR3 nucleotide sequence: TGTGCCAGCAGCCCCAATGGCAGGCTCTCAACTAATGAAAAACTGTTTTTT. It specifies CASSPNGRLSTNEKLFF.

The genes are TRBV5-5 and TRBJ1-1, with D tentatively TRBD1 (5 bases). V was clipped by 5 bases and J by 1 base, with 15 bases between them. Germline CDR1 reads SGHKS; CDR2 reads YYEKEE (reference sequence). CDR3 length equals 15 residues. The CDR3 loop is CASSATANGNTEAFF. DNA for the CDR3: TGTGCCAGCAGTGCGACAGCCAACGGGAACACTGAAGCTTTCTTT.

This clonotype was observed many times. The V call is TRBV4-3, the J call TRBJ1-1, with 7 bases identical to TRBD1. The V segment lost 1 base and the J segment 0 bases; nucleotides outside the gene matches: 2. CDR3 length equals 15 residues. Germline V gene lookup returns CDR1 LGHNA and CDR2 YSLEER. The CDR3 DNA is TGCGCCAGCAGCCAAGTCAGGGGGATGAACACTGAAGCTTTCTTT. This encodes CASSQVRGMNTEAFF.

This clonotype was detected many times. This sequence joins TRBV12-3 or TRBV12-4 and TRBJ2-7; D remains unclear. The CDR3 has 14 residues. Trimming pared 3 bases from V and 5 bases from J, leaving 14 bases between. In DNA form, the CDR3 reads TGTGCCAGCAGTTTTTTCAGGACGTCCCACGAGCAGTACTTC. It is translated as CASSFFRTSHEQYF.